The 8 T cell receptor beta chains below were found in one sample sequenced in a study of cytomegalovirus exposure and HLA in healthy donors. PCR used 60 Vbeta primers and 13 Jbeta primers. This table comes from immunoSEQ multiplex PCR, and its TCRdb copy is limited to in-frame clones, with some not included. This sample has 150,000 to 200,000 clones, with around 82% found just once. The source material was PBMCs. These receptors all stem from a man aged 30 to 45 in good health and CMV-seronegative.

CDR3 protein: CASSIAGGRTYEQYF. CDR3 sequence (DNA): TGTGCCAGCAGTATAGCGGGGGGCCGTACCTACGAGCAGTACTTC. This chain uses TRBV27 with TRBJ2-7, with 10 positions matching TRBD2. The V and J ends lost 5 bases and 2 bases, in that order; junction bases with no gene match: 6. Per germline, CDR1 MNHEY and CDR2 SMNVEV (reference sequence). CDR3 length: 15 residues.

The J gene is TRBJ1-1, the V gene TRBV6-5; 9 bases agree with TRBD1. CDR1 and CDR2 (germline): MNHEY, SVGAGI. Trimming took 7 bases from V and 4 from J; bases not matched to a gene: 7. This CDR3 has 14 residues. CDR3 coding DNA: TGTGCCAGCAACGCACAGGGGGCGGGCACTGAAGCTTTCTTT. Its translation is CASNAQGAGTEAFF.

This clone was seen once. The chain links TRBV2 to TRBJ2-5; D possibly corresponds to TRBD1 (6 bases). Germline CDR1 and CDR2: SNHLY and FYNNEI. V was cut by 5 bases and J by 0 bases, with 13 bases left in between. This CDR3 is built from 15 residues. The CDR3 here is CASSPNTGNQETQYF. The CDR3 DNA reads as TGTGCCAGCAGTCCCAATACAGGGAACCAAGAGACCCAGTACTTC.

This clone was counted a few times. V is TRBV5-6 and J is TRBJ1-6, with 8 bases aligning to TRBD1. V lost 4 bases, J lost 6 bases, and 9 bases stayed unmatched. From germline, CDR1 is SGHDT and CDR2 YYEEEE. This CDR3 region has 16 residues. The CDR3, as DNA: TGTGCCAGCAGCCTCCCCGGGACAGGATTTAATTCACCCCTCCACTTT. Translated, it gives CASSLPGTGFNSPLHF.

This chain joins TRBV2 and TRBJ2-5; TRBD2 aligns across 7 bases. The V gene's germline CDR1 is SNHLY and CDR2 FYNNEI. The CDR3 extends over 12 amino acids. The J segment lost 11 bases and the V segment lost 7 bases, leaving 10 bases of the junction unmatched. CDR3 sequence reads: CASTQSREVQYF. In DNA form, the CDR3 reads TGTGCCAGCACTCAGTCCCGGGAGGTGCAGTACTTC.

The rearrangement uses TRBV7-6 and TRBJ2-5; 15 bases are shared with TRBD2. V trimming: 4 bases; J trimming: 5 bases; junction bases outside the gene matches: 5. Germline V gene lookup returns CDR1 SGHVS and CDR2 FNYEAQ. The CDR3 has 16 amino acids. The CDR3 DNA reads TGTGCCAGCAGCTCGGGACTAGCGGGAGGTTGGGAGACCCAGTACTTC. This translates into CASSSGLAGGWETQYF.

This clone has a handful of counts. V usage is TRBV7-2 and J usage is TRBJ2-3; 7 positions agree with TRBD1. Germline V gene lookup returns CDR1 SGHTA and CDR2 FQGNSA. CDR3 length equals 15 residues. Germline trimming cut 5 bases from V and 0 bases from J; bases unmatched to any gene: 5. CDR3 DNA: TGTGCCAGCAGCCAGACAGGGTATAGCACAGATACGCAGTATTTT. It codes for CASSQTGYSTDTQYF. The variable domain in full, completed from reference TRBV7-2 and TRBJ2-3, reads GAGVSQSPSNKVTEKGKDVELRCDPISGHTALYWYRQSLGQGLEFLIYFQGNSAPDKSGLPSDRFSAERTGGSVSTLTIQRTQQEDSAVYLCASSQTGYSTDTQYFGPGTRLTVL.

This rearrangement joins TRBV2 to TRBJ2-1; 10 bases fit TRBD1. V lost 6 bases to trimming and J lost 7 bases; unmatched junction nucleotides: 3. CDR3 length: 13 amino acids. CDR1 and CDR2 (germline): SNHLY, FYNNEI. The CDR3 DNA reads as TGTGCCAGCAGCGGGACAGGGGTGAATGAGCAGTTCTTC. It is translated as CASSGTGVNEQFF.